These 15 T cell receptor beta chains were all obtained from the same sample, sequenced in a study of T cell repertoires in cytomegalovirus infection. No antigens are known for them. TCRdb reanalysed the reads using MiXCR and keeps one entry per CDR3 protein. The sample has some 590,000 distinct CDR3 sequences, under 45% seen once. Source: cultured PBMCs, taken from culture after CMV antigen stimulation. All receptors come from a human donor in good health (CMV status not recorded). Some clones in this sample may be carry-over from other donors' samples.

This clonotype has a handful of counts. The chain carries TRBV28 and TRBJ1-4; D call uncertain. Deletions cut 6 bases from V and 10 bases from J, with 18 bases between. The CDR3 totals 14 residues. Per germline, CDR1 MDHEN and CDR2 SYDVKM. CDR3 in DNA: TGTGCCAGCAGAGAGTCGACCGGCGTCGGAAAACTGTTTTTT. This sequence encodes CASRESTGVGKLFF. The complete variable domain, with remaining parts taken from reference TRBV28 and TRBJ1-4, reads DVKVTQSSRYLVKRTGEKVFLECVQDMDHENMFWYRQDPGLGLRLIYFSYDVKMKEKGDIPEGYSVSREKKERFSLILESASTNQTSMYLCASRESTGVGKLFFGSGTQLSVL.

Turning to this clonotype: A junction boundary mismatches the germline segment, possibly from a read error. The V and J genes are TRBV4-2 and TRBJ2-3; no firm D call. This CDR3 has 16 amino acids. Germline V gene sequence: CDR1 LGHNA, CDR2 YNFKEQ. The CDR3 sequence: CASSQALGSSTDTQYF. The CDR3 DNA follows: TGCGCCAGCAGCCAAGCTCTGGGCAGCAGCACAGATACGCAGTATTTT.

This sequence joins TRBV4-2 and TRBJ2-5; 9 bases align to TRBD1. Germline assignment: CDR1 LGHNA and CDR2 YNFKEQ. The CDR3 runs to 16 residues. The junction had 6 bases not matched to a gene; V was cut back by 0 bases and J by 4 bases. CDR3 in amino acids: CASSQDSGQGTETQYF. CDR3 coding DNA: TGTGCCAGCAGCCAAGATTCCGGACAGGGGACAGAGACCCAGTACTTC.

In its sample, this clonotype was seen many times. The V call is TRBV6-1, the J call TRBJ2-1; D is uncertain. In germline, CDR1 is MNHNS, CDR2 SASEGT. This CDR3 region has 14 residues. V lost 10 bases to trimming and J lost 4 bases, with 17 bases between them. CDR3 amino acids: CATQRARPYNEQFF. DNA for the CDR3: TGTGCCACCCAACGGGCTAGACCATACAATGAGCAGTTCTTC.

This sequence joins TRBV7-9 and TRBJ2-2; TRBD1 agrees at 7 bases. The germline CDR1 and CDR2 sequences are SEHNR and FQNEAQ (reference sequence). The CDR3 consists of 14 residues. V lost 2 bases to trimming and J lost 6 bases; unmatched junction nucleotides: 3. For the CDR3, the DNA is TGTGCCAGCAGCTTAAAGGGGGCGTCCGGGGAGCTGTTTTTT. As protein: CASSLKGASGELFF.

The chain combines TRBV11-2 with TRBJ2-1; D is perhaps TRBD1 or TRBD2 (6 bases each). Germline lookup yields CDR1 SGHAT and CDR2 FQNNGV. The length of the CDR3 is 15 residues. V lost 0 bases and J 6 bases, leaving 12 bases between the germline ends. The CDR3 bases are TGTGCCAGCAGCTTAGATTATAGGGGGGTCAATGAGCAGTTCTTC. Amino acid sequence: CASSLDYRGVNEQFF.

The chain has TRBV7-2 and TRBJ2-7, with 9 positions matching TRBD2. V shed 5 bases and J 6 bases; nucleotides not matched to a gene: 11. CDR3 length: 15 residues. Germline lookup yields CDR1 SGHTA and CDR2 FQGNSA. In nucleotides, the CDR3 is TGTGCCAGCAGCCCCCCGAGAGCGGGAGGATCCGAGCAGTACTTC. It codes for CASSPPRAGGSEQYF.

This clonotype turned up a few times. The gene calls are TRBV6-2 or TRBV6-3 and TRBJ2-1; D unresolved. Germline values: CDR1 MNHEY, CDR2 SVGEGT. This CDR3 has 18 amino acids. V was pared by 0 bases and J by 2 bases, with 17 bases between. The CDR3 DNA sequence: TGTGCCAGCAGTTACTCGATCTCGGGTCTAGGCCCCTACAATGAGCAGTTCTTC. This gives the protein CASSYSISGLGPYNEQFF.

This clonotype was recorded at least ten times. The CDR3 DNA is TGTGCCAGCAGCTTGGGGCCTCCGGTCTACGAGCAGTACTTC. It translates to CASSLGPPVYEQYF. The rearrangement uses TRBV7-2 and TRBJ2-7, with D possibly TRBD1 on 5 matching bases. Germline V gives CDR1 SGHTA, CDR2 FQGNSA. V was clipped by 3 bases and J by 3 bases, with 12 bases between them. The CDR3 runs 14 residues. Full variable domain (remainder filled in from reference TRBV7-2 and TRBJ2-7): GAGVSQSPSNKVTEKGKDVELRCDPISGHTALYWYRQSLGQGLEFLIYFQGNSAPDKSGLPSDRFSAERTGGSVSTLTIQRTQQEDSAVYLCASSLGPPVYEQYFGPGTRLTVT.

In this sample, this clonotype turned up many times. The chain has TRBV7-8 and TRBJ2-1; 8 bases agree with TRBD2. CDR3 length: 16 residues. The germline V gene encodes CDR1 SGHVS and CDR2 FQNEAQ. The J segment lost 2 bases and the V segment lost 7 bases, leaving 10 bases of the junction unmatched. CDR3 in amino acids: CASTPGGASAYNEQFF. CDR3 coding DNA: TGTGCCAGCACCCCCGGGGGGGCTAGCGCCTACAATGAGCAGTTCTTC.

V and J are TRBV5-6 and TRBJ1-6; 7 bases are a match to TRBD1. CDR3 length: 17 amino acids. The V gene end was trimmed by 2 bases and the J gene end by 9 bases; junction bases not matched to a gene: 14. Germline V gene data show CDR1 as SGHDT and CDR2 as YYEEEE. The CDR3 DNA reads as TGTGCCAGCAGCTTAATGGGAGACAGGGCACAGAGTTCACCCCTCCACTTT. It codes for CASSLMGDRAQSSPLHF.

The chain uses TRBV7-2 and TRBJ2-2, with TRBD1 identical over 7 bases. J lost 2 bases, V lost 5 bases, and 5 bases had no gene match. Germline lookup yields CDR1 SGHTA and CDR2 FQGNSA. The CDR3 has 15 amino acids. The CDR3 nucleotides read TGTGCCAGCAGCCGGGACAGATATAACACCGGGGAGCTGTTTTTT. This gives the protein CASSRDRYNTGELFF.

This rearrangement joins TRBV20-1 to TRBJ2-3; D not certain. Deletions cut 0 bases from V and 7 bases from J, with 5 bases between. The CDR3 consists of 11 residues. Germline-derived CDR1 and CDR2 are DFQATT and SNEGSKA (reference sequence). The CDR3 DNA sequence: TGCAGTGCTAGAGATCAACATACGCAGTATTTT. This translates into CSARDQHTQYF.

V and J are TRBV6-2 or TRBV6-3 and TRBJ2-2; D unresolved. The V and J ends lost 6 bases and 6 bases respectively, with 20 bases between them. The CDR3 is made up of 16 amino acids. Germline-derived CDR1 and CDR2 are MNHEY and SVGEGT. This chain's CDR3 is CASRTRTLGMAGELFF. For the CDR3, the DNA is TGTGCCAGCAGGACCCGGACCCTCGGAATGGCCGGGGAGCTGTTTTTT.

This clonotype was seen a handful of times. V and J are TRBV7-2 and TRBJ1-3; D remains ambiguous. Per germline, CDR1 SGHTA and CDR2 FQGNSA. This CDR3 contains 15 residues. V lost 5 bases, J lost 2 bases, and 13 bases lay in between. CDR3 coding DNA: TGTGCCAGCAGCGCAGGTGCAGGAGCTGGAAACACCATATATTTT. Translating gives CASSAGAGAGNTIYF.